This is a list of T cell receptor beta chains from one sample in a study of blood T cell repertoires in COVID-19. The method was immunoSEQ multiplex PCR; TCRdb's version includes in-frame clones alone and lacks a portion of them. This sample has more than 350,000 clones; approximately 88% occur once, and the top ten carry around 3%. Sequenced sample: peripheral blood. Every receptor here comes from a woman in her twenties or thirties with COVID-19, enrolled during active disease. CDR3s include the opening cysteine and the closing phenylalanine or tryptophan. Each record gives: D gene, clone size, V gene, J gene, CDR3 protein, CDR3 DNA. A D gene is named only where the DNA matches it firmly. Only some rows state a clone size, as once, few, many or a class for expanded clones.

.	.	TRBV19	TRBJ2-1	CASSIAAAYNEQFF	TGTGCCAGTAGTATCGCGGCAGCCTACAATGAGCAGTTCTTC
TRBD1	.	TRBV3-1/TRBV3-2	TRBJ2-7	CASSQWTGFPSYEQYF	TGTGCCAGCAGCCAATGGACAGGGTTTCCCTCCTACGAGCAGTACTTC
.	.	TRBV28	TRBJ1-2	CASSFGRGDYTF	TGTGCCAGCAGTTTTGGCAGGGGCGACTACACCTTC
.	.	TRBV5-6	TRBJ1-1	CASSLGRTKLEAFF	TGTGCCAGCAGCTTGGGACGGACTAAACTTGAAGCTTTCTTT
TRBD1	.	TRBV28	TRBJ2-4	CASSLPSGTGKNIQYF	TGTGCCAGCAGTTTACCCTCCGGGACAGGAAAAAACATTCAGTACTTC
TRBD1	.	TRBV13	TRBJ1-2	CASSHRTGETNYGYTF	TGTGCCAGCAGCCACCGGACAGGGGAAACTAACTATGGCTACACCTTC
.	.	TRBV3-1/TRBV3-2	TRBJ1-2	CASSQTGGYGYTF	TGTGCCAGCAGCCAAACAGGTGGCTATGGCTACACCTTC
TRBD2	.	TRBV7-2	TRBJ2-4	CASSLGGGMIGIQYF	TGTGCCAGCAGCTTAGGCGGGGGGATGATAGGCATTCAGTACTTC
TRBD1	.	TRBV5-1	TRBJ2-2	CASSLRQGAHAGELFF	TGCGCCAGCAGCTTGAGACAGGGGGCGCACGCCGGGGAGCTGTTTTTT
.	.	TRBV24-1	TRBJ1-2	CATSGVYGYTF	TGTGCCACCTCCGGGGTCTATGGCTACACCTTC
TRBD2	once	TRBV6-6	TRBJ2-1	CASSLSGLAYNEQFF	TGTGCCAGCAGCCTATCGGGACTAGCCTACAATGAGCAGTTCTTC
TRBD1	.	TRBV30	TRBJ1-6	CAWSGTGDSPLHF	TGTGCCTGGAGTGGGACAGGGGATTCACCCCTCCACTTT
TRBD2	.	TRBV27	TRBJ2-1	CASSLSLAGSTDEQFF	TGTGCCAGCAGTTTATCGCTAGCGGGAAGCACCGATGAGCAGTTCTTC
.	.	TRBV1	TRBJ1-5	CTSSQARQGGQPQHF	TGCACCAGCAGCCAAGCTCGGCAGGGCGGTCAGCCCCAGCATTTT
TRBD2	.	TRBV11-3	TRBJ2-1	CASSLDLAGNNEQFF	TGTGCCAGCAGCTTAGACCTAGCGGGGAACAATGAGCAGTTCTTC
TRBD1	.	TRBV4-1	TRBJ1-1	CASSSRFGTGGAGVEAFF	TGCGCCAGCAGCTCCAGGTTCGGGACAGGGGGCGCAGGAGTTGAAGCTTTCTTT
TRBD1	.	TRBV12-5	TRBJ1-4	CASGLPNDRGNEKLFF	TGTGCTAGTGGTTTGCCTAATGACAGGGGAAATGAAAAACTGTTTTTT
TRBD2	once	TRBV9	TRBJ2-3	CASSVAGTSGSTDTQYF	TGTGCCAGCAGCGTAGCTGGTACTAGCGGTAGCACAGATACGCAGTATTTT
TRBD1	.	TRBV6-6	TRBJ2-1	CASTRGAGGGNEQFF	TGTGCCAGCACTAGAGGGGCAGGGGGCGGGAATGAGCAGTTCTTC
TRBD2	.	TRBV5-6	TRBJ2-5	CASSLRTSGSWGETQYF	TGTGCCAGCAGCCTACGGACTAGCGGGAGCTGGGGGGAGACCCAGTACTTC
TRBD1	.	TRBV5-6	TRBJ1-2	CASSFMDRNNYGYTF	TGTGCCAGCAGCTTCATGGACAGGAATAACTATGGCTACACCTTC
TRBD1	once	TRBV27	TRBJ2-2	CASGNRGTGELFF	TGTGCCAGCGGGAACAGGGGCACCGGGGAGCTGTTTTTT
.	.	TRBV27	TRBJ2-2	CASRRGGRASPNTGELFF	TGTGCCTCCCGCCGAGGGGGAAGGGCTAGTCCGAACACCGGGGAGCTGTTTTTT
TRBD2	.	TRBV9	TRBJ2-3	CASSAPPGREVTDTQYF	TGTGCCAGCAGCGCACCCCCCGGGCGGGAGGTCACAGATACGCAGTATTTT
.	.	TRBV7-2	TRBJ2-5	CASSPRQDHQETQYF	TGTGCCAGCAGCCCCCGACAGGACCACCAAGAGACCCAGTACTTC
TRBD2	.	TRBV3-1/TRBV3-2	TRBJ2-7	CASSLLGVAPTSGGEIPYEQYF	TGTGCCAGCAGCCTTCTGGGGGTGGCCCCGACTAGCGGGGGGGAAATTCCCTACGAGCAGTACTTC
TRBD1	.	TRBV10-3	TRBJ2-1	CAISERDRASNEQFF	TGTGCCATCAGTGAACGGGACAGGGCATCCAATGAGCAGTTCTTC
.	.	TRBV28	TRBJ2-3	CASRGTFGDTQYF	TGTGCTAGTAGGGGGACCTTCGGAGATACGCAGTATTTT
TRBD1	.	TRBV4-2	TRBJ2-7	CASSSRQGADYEQYF	TGTGCCAGCAGCTCTCGACAGGGGGCCGACTACGAGCAGTACTTC
.	.	TRBV5-1	TRBJ1-1	CASSPGTGNAFF	TGCGCCAGCAGCCCTGGAACGGGGAACGCTTTCTTT
.	.	TRBV23-1	TRBJ2-1	CASSWRGEQFF	TGCGCCAGCAGCTGGAGGGGTGAGCAGTTCTTC
TRBD2	.	TRBV5-4	TRBJ2-5	CASSFGLAGGFQETQYF	TGTGCCAGCAGCTTCGGACTAGCGGGAGGTTTCCAAGAGACCCAGTACTTC
.	.	TRBV2	TRBJ1-5	CASSKPDFSGVQPQHF	TGTGCCAGCAGTAAACCAGACTTCAGCGGGGTGCAGCCCCAGCATTTT
.	.	TRBV10-3	TRBJ1-4	CAIKSANEKLFF	TGTGCCATCAAGTCGGCTAATGAAAAACTGTTTTTT
.	once	TRBV6-4	TRBJ1-1	CASSANMNTEAFF	TGTGCCAGCAGTGCGAACATGAACACTGAAGCTTTCTTT
.	.	TRBV28	TRBJ1-2	CASSLGRPGGYTF	TGTGCCAGCAGTTTAGGACGCCCGGGGGGCTACACCTTC
.	.	TRBV19	TRBJ2-7	CASSIGAGPYEQYF	TGTGCCAGTAGTATAGGAGCAGGCCCCTACGAGCAGTACTTC
TRBD2	once	TRBV18	TRBJ2-2	CASSPDRVGLASRPGELFF	TGTGCCAGCTCACCAGACAGGGTTGGACTAGCGAGTCGTCCCGGGGAGCTGTTTTTT
.	.	TRBV6-2/TRBV6-3	TRBJ2-2	CASSYRQDQPNTGELFF	TGTGCCAGCAGTTACAGACAGGACCAACCGAACACCGGGGAGCTGTTTTTT
.	once	TRBV7-9	TRBJ1-1	CASSLTGNEAFF	TGTGCCAGCAGCCTTACAGGCAATGAAGCTTTCTTT
TRBD2	.	TRBV28	TRBJ2-2	CASVAGENTGELFF	TGTGCCAGCGTCGCGGGGGAGAACACCGGGGAGCTGTTTTTT
.	once	TRBV28	TRBJ1-5	CASSSPPAGNQPQHF	TGTGCCAGCAGTTCCCCCCCTGCGGGGAATCAGCCCCAGCATTTT
TRBD1	.	TRBV2	TRBJ1-1	CASRRDRGLNTEAFF	TGTGCCAGCAGAAGGGACAGGGGGCTGAACACTGAAGCTTTCTTT
TRBD1	.	TRBV29-1	TRBJ2-3	CSVRTGRTDTQYF	TGCAGCGTCCGGACAGGGCGCACAGATACGCAGTATTTT
TRBD1	.	TRBV7-2	TRBJ1-3	CASSRGGANTIYF	TGTGCCAGCAGCCGAGGGGGCGCAAACACCATATATTTT
.	.	TRBV19	TRBJ2-1	CASIPREQFF	TGTGCCAGTATCCCTAGGGAGCAGTTCTTC
.	.	TRBV30	TRBJ1-1	CAWSEPFQGNTEAFF	TGTGCCTGGAGCGAACCCTTTCAGGGAAACACTGAAGCTTTCTTT
TRBD2	once	TRBV28	TRBJ2-6	CASRQAGDSGANVLTF	TGTGCCAGCAGACAGGCGGGGGATTCTGGGGCCAACGTCCTGACTTTC
.	.	TRBV29-1	TRBJ2-1	CSVETVNTYNEQFF	TGCAGCGTGGAGACAGTCAACACTTACAATGAGCAGTTCTTC
TRBD1	.	TRBV11-3	TRBJ2-5	CASSLGEGQHQETQYF	TGTGCCAGCAGCTTGGGCGAGGGACAGCACCAAGAGACCCAGTACTTC
TRBD2	.	TRBV4-3	TRBJ2-1	CASSQEAGGRSYNEQFF	TGCGCCAGCAGCCAAGAAGCGGGGGGGCGCTCCTACAATGAGCAGTTCTTC
.	.	TRBV19	TRBJ2-1	CASSIVGEQFF	TGTGCCAGTAGTATAGTCGGTGAGCAGTTCTTC
.	.	TRBV30	TRBJ2-3	CAWDSTSTDTQYF	TGTGCCTGGGATTCCACTAGCACAGATACGCAGTATTTT